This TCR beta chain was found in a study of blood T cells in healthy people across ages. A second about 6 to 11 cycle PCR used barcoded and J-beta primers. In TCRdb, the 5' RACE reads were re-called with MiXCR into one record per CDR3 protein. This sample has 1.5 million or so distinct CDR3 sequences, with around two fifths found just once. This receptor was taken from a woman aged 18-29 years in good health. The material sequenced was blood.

The CDR3 loop reads CASTQGGRAEAFF. CDR3 in DNA: TGTGCCAGCACCCAGGGGGGGCGGGCTGAAGCTTTCTTT. The chain employs TRBV2 and TRBJ1-1, with TRBD1 matching over 7 bases. The trim removed 7 bases at V and 6 bases at J, leaving 8 bases unmatched. Germline V gene lookup returns CDR1 SNHLY and CDR2 FYNNEI. The CDR3 sequence is 13 residues long. Looking up the rest from reference TRBV2 and TRBJ1-1 gives the full variable domain: EPEVTQTPSHQVTQMGQEVILRCVPISNHLYFYWYRQILGQKVEFLVSFYNNEISEKSEIFDDQFSVERPDGSNFTLKIRSTKLEDSAMYFCASTQGGRAEAFFGQGTRLTVV.